This T cell receptor (beta chain) was retrieved from a study of tissue T cells after allogeneic stem cell transplantation. General study points: This small cohort was clinically heterogeneous, and sampling depth was a limitation.

TCRdb keeps only in-frame clones here, not all; method: immunoSEQ multiplex PCR. This sample has about 800 clones, with approximately 47% found just once. Notes on this clone: Antigen specificity is unknown.

The germline gives CDR1 SGHTS, CDR2 YDEGEE. This CDR3 region has 17 residues. The V and J ends lost 3 bases and 5 bases, in that order; junction bases with no gene match: 9. Sequenced material: jejunal tissue, taken at autopsy. The TCR originated in a female patient aged 35 to 69 with steroid-refractory graft-versus-host disease after an allogeneic stem cell transplant. Some T cells may have originated in the graft donor. This chain joins TRBV5-8 and TRBJ2-5, with TRBD2 matching 14 bases. CDR3 in amino acids: CASSSAGTSGRGETQYF. The CDR3 region has the DNA TGTGCCAGCAGCTCGGCCGGGACTAGCGGGAGAGGGGAGACCCAGTACTTC.